The clone carrying this TCR beta chain was recorded only once. Its antigen is unidentified. This sample is drawn from a study of shared clonotypes between healthy human individuals. Whole-study findings and limits: Clonotype sharing among donors was expected to depend on sequencing depth.

All the donors were Caucasian adults who lived in Nashville, Tennessee. Genomic DNA of unsorted samples came from tens of millions of PBMCs. Amplification in unsorted PBMC replicate PCRs started from around 0.3 ug DNA, which equals tens of thousands of T cell genomes. The data were produced by immunoSEQ multiplex PCR, yet TCRdb's version contains in-frame clones alone and is incomplete. In the table there are a few hundred thousand clones, around 80% of which are singletons. The TCR comes from a woman aged 40 to 50 in good health. Some clones in this sample may be carry-over from other donors' samples. Sequenced input: PBMCs.

In DNA, the CDR3 is TGTGCCTGCCTAGGAGGAGATACGCAGTATTTT. Translated, it gives CACLGGDTQYF. The chain couples TRBV30 to TRBJ2-3; tentative D call: TRBD2 (5 bases). Trimming removed 6 bases at V and 5 bases at J, with 9 bases between. The CDR3 is made up of 11 amino acids. Germline-derived CDR1 and CDR2 are GTSNPN and SVGIG (reference sequence).